This TCR beta chain was sequenced in a study of T cells after yellow fever vaccination. Study-level findings and limits: Reappearing after the booster were most of the clones from primary vaccination (about 96% CD4, 88% CD8).

As for this clonotype: Its antigen is unknown.

TCRdb re-analysed the 5' RACE reads in MiXCR, keeping a single row per CDR3 protein. The sample lists hundreds of thousands of distinct CDR3 sequences, about 19% seen once, with roughly 13% in the top ten. Germline loops: CDR1 SEHNR, CDR2 FQNEAQ (reference sequence). This CDR3 is built from 12 residues. V lost 5 bases, J lost 10 bases, and 11 bases lay in between. V and J are TRBV7-9 and TRBJ2-2; weak D call: TRBD2 (5 bases). The sequence was obtained from a young man who received the YFV17D yellow fever vaccine. The input for sequencing was PBMCs, taken 15 days after the yellow fever booster vaccination. The CDR3 DNA follows: TGTGCCAGCAGCCCTACTAGTCTGGAGCTGTTTTTT. It translates to CASSPTSLELFF.